The 8 T cell receptor beta chains below were found in one sample sequenced in a study of graft-versus-host responses after intestinal transplantation. These TCRs' antigens remain unknown. Only in-frame clones appear in the TCRdb table, and some are missing; sequencing was by immunoSEQ multiplex PCR. The table has tens of thousands of clones, over 90% seen once. Material: unstimulated CD8+ T cells sorted from spleen or lymph node cells, obtained before transplant. These TCRs come from a human donor who was the organ donor for an intestinal transplant.

CDR3 protein: CASSQDTGPNTEAFF. CDR3 DNA: TGTGCCAGCAGCCAGGATACAGGGCCCAACACTGAAGCTTTCTTT. The J gene is TRBJ1-1, the V gene TRBV6-9, with D possibly being TRBD1 (6 bases). CDR1 is MNHGY, CDR2 SVAAGI, per germline. The V end was cut by 6 bases, the J end by 2 bases, with 16 bases between. The CDR3 consists of 15 residues.

This chain links TRBV5-4 with TRBJ2-1, with unresolved D. CDR1 SGHNT and CDR2 YYREEE come from the germline V gene (reference sequence). Trimming left V 2 bases short and J 6 bases short, with 9 bases between. The CDR3 totals 13 residues. DNA of the CDR3: TGTGCCAGCAGCTTATCCGTATCCAATGAGCAGTTCTTC. Amino acid sequence: CASSLSVSNEQFF.

The V call is TRBV6-5, the J call TRBJ2-3, with D uncertain. V lost 5 bases, J lost 2 bases, and 11 bases lay in between. The germline CDR1 and CDR2 sequences are MNHEY and SVGAGI. This CDR3 comprises 14 residues. CDR3 region: CASSEVEFTDTQYF. DNA of the CDR3: TGTGCCAGCAGTGAGGTCGAGTTCACAGATACGCAGTATTTT.

In its sample, this clone was seen once. This chain links TRBV2 with TRBJ2-3; the match to TRBD2 covers 10 bases. The ends lost 11 bases at V and 1 base at J; junction bases unmatched: 6. The CDR3 consists of 14 residues. Germline loops: CDR1 SNHLY, CDR2 FYNNEI. CDR3 region: CASKLAGGTDTQYF. The DNA for the CDR3 is TGTGCCTCTAAGCTAGCGGGAGGCACAGATACGCAGTATTTT.

This chain joins TRBV7-2 and TRBJ2-1, with D uncertain. The V and J ends lost 3 bases and 6 bases respectively, with 21 bases between them. The germline CDR1 and CDR2 sequences are SGHTA and FQGNSA. The CDR3 loop spans 17 amino acids. CDR3 bases: TGTGCCAGCAGCTTGCGTTCCCCCCAAATATCTGTCAATGAGCAGTTCTTC. It translates to CASSLRSPQISVNEQFF.

The chain has TRBV15 and TRBJ2-7, with TRBD2 identical over 7 bases. J was trimmed by 4 bases and V by 5 bases; bases with no gene match: 5. The CDR3 is made up of 13 amino acids. Germline CDR1 reads LNHNV; CDR2 reads YYDKDF (reference sequence). The CDR3 loop is CATSPQRGYEQYF. CDR3 nucleotide sequence: TGTGCCACCAGCCCCCAGCGGGGTTACGAGCAGTACTTC.

V usage is TRBV28 and J usage is TRBJ2-3, with 12 bases fitting TRBD1. This CDR3 comprises 15 residues. Germline lookup yields CDR1 MDHEN and CDR2 SYDVKM. V gave up 9 bases and J gave up 3 bases; unmatched junction bases: 7. In DNA form, the CDR3 reads TGTGCCAGACTGGGACAGGGGGCCTTGACAGATACGCAGTATTTT. Its translation: CARLGQGALTDTQYF.

The J gene is TRBJ2-3, the V gene TRBV4-2, with 15 bases that match TRBD2. After removal of 3 bases from V and 3 bases from J, the junction contained 13 bases not matched to a gene. From germline, CDR1 is LGHNA and CDR2 YNFKEQ. The CDR3 length is 20 residues. CDR3 nucleotide sequence: TGTGCCAGCAGCCAGGCTTTTAGGACTAGCGGGAGGGGGAAGACAGATACGCAGTATTTT. Its protein product is CASSQAFRTSGRGKTDTQYF.